A selection of T cell receptor beta chains follows, all from one sample in a study of response to subunit inactivated influenza vaccine. TCRdb reprocessed the RT-PCR reads via MiXCR and lists one record per CDR3 protein. The sample has 500,000 or so distinct CDR3 sequences, about 15% seen once. The input for sequencing was CD4+ T cells sorted from PBMCs, taken around 25 months after vaccination. The source is a man aged 45-69 years who received an inactivated influenza vaccine. Each CDR3 is given with its conserved first and last residue. Fields, in order: J gene, D gene, CDR3 length, clone size, V gene, CDR3 DNA, CDR3 protein. The D gene is left open where the match is weak. The size entry is marked missing in some rows and otherwise reads once, few, many or a size class.

TRBJ1-1 | . | 15 | . | TRBV7-6 | TGTGCCAGCAGCTTAGTGGCCGGCCTGAACACTGAAGCTTTCTTT | CASSLVAGLNTEAFF
TRBJ2-1 | TRBD1 | 16 | many | TRBV7-9 | TGTGCCAGCAGCTCCCGGGACAGGGGGTTTAACAATGAGCAGTTCTTC | CASSSRDRGFNNEQFF
TRBJ2-1 | . | 14 | few | TRBV6-2/TRBV6-3 | TGTGCCAGCAGTTACGGATCGAAGCACAATGAGCAGTTCTTC | CASSYGSKHNEQFF
TRBJ2-5 | . | 13 | . | TRBV10-3 | TGTGCCATCAGGGGGACGATGCAAGAGACCCAGTACTTC | CAIRGTMQETQYF
TRBJ2-1 | . | 16 | few | TRBV29-1 | TGCAGCGTTGAGCTAACTGGGGGGCGAAAATACAATGAGCAGTTCTTC | CSVELTGGRKYNEQFF
TRBJ2-7 | . | 12 | . | TRBV11-2 | TGTGCCAGCAGCGTGACACTCTACGAGCAGTACTTC | CASSVTLYEQYF
TRBJ2-7 | . | 15 | . | TRBV3-1 | TGTGCCAGCAGCCAAGATTCAGAGGCAGTTTACGAGCAGTACTTC | CASSQDSEAVYEQYF
TRBJ2-7 | . | 15 | . | TRBV20-1 | TGCAGTGCTACTCCGGGTAGCGGAATTGTCTACGAGCAGTACTTC | CSATPGSGIVYEQYF
TRBJ1-5 | . | 15 | . | TRBV19 | TGTGCCAGTAGTCCCGGGTCGGGAGGCAATCAGCCCCAGCATTTT | CASSPGSGGNQPQHF
TRBJ1-2 | . | 15 | . | TRBV6-1 | TGTGCCAGCAGTGAAAATTTTCCGGGAGTGGATGGCTACACCTTC | CASSENFPGVDGYTF
TRBJ2-6 | . | 15 | few | TRBV6-5 | TGTGCCAGCAGTTACTGGAAAGCTGGGGCCAACGTCCTGACTTTC | CASSYWKAGANVLTF
TRBJ2-3 | . | 14 | few | TRBV10-3 | TGTGCCATCAGGGCGGGCGGGAGCACAGATACGCAGTATTTT | CAIRAGGSTDTQYF
TRBJ1-4 | . | 13 | . | TRBV2 | TGTGCCAGCATACGGGGGGCTCATGAAAAACTGTTTTTT | CASIRGAHEKLFF
TRBJ2-5 | . | 13 | . | TRBV5-1 | TGCGCCAGCAGTAATCTGGACCAAGAGACCCAGTACTTC | CASSNLDQETQYF
TRBJ1-2 | TRBD1 | 13 | few | TRBV25-1 | TGTGCCAGCACATTGGGACAGGGCTATGGCTACACCTTC | CASTLGQGYGYTF
TRBJ1-6 | . | 14 | few | TRBV25-1 | TGTGCCAGCACACCAGGTGCGGACAATTCACCCCTCCACTTT | CASTPGADNSPLHF
TRBJ1-1 | TRBD1 | 13 | few | TRBV12-3/TRBV12-4 | TGTGCCAGCAGTCCCGGGACAGGGAGTGAAGCTTTCTTT | CASSPGTGSEAFF
TRBJ2-2 | TRBD1 | 16 | many | TRBV5-1 | TGCGCCAGCAGCTTGGAAGGGGGCGCGAACACCGGGGAGCTGTTTTTT | CASSLEGGANTGELFF
TRBJ2-4 | . | 13 | . | TRBV5-1 | TGCGCCAGCAGCTTGGACGCGGGAAACATTCAGTACTTC | CASSLDAGNIQYF
TRBJ1-2 | . | 12 | . | TRBV2 | TGTGCCAGCAGGGTGGGTAACTATGGCTACACCTTC | CASRVGNYGYTF
TRBJ2-5 | TRBD1 | 14 | many | TRBV5-6 | TGTGCCAGCAGCTCGCCGGGACAGGAGGGCTCCCAGTACTTC | CASSSPGQEGSQYF
TRBJ1-1 | TRBD1 | 17 | few | TRBV6-1 | TGTGCCAGCAGTCAGCCTGGGACAGGTCGAATGAACACTGAAGCTTTCTTT | CASSQPGTGRMNTEAFF
TRBJ1-2 | TRBD1 | 15 | few | TRBV6-1 | TGTGCCAGCAAGCAGACAGGGGGCCAGATCTATGGCTACACCTTC | CASKQTGGQIYGYTF
TRBJ2-1 | . | 13 | few | TRBV6-6 | TGTGCCAGCAGTTATCCTCTAATCCATGAGCAGTTCTTC | CASSYPLIHEQFF
TRBJ2-5 | . | 14 | few | TRBV5-5 | TGTGCCAGCAGCTTGTCGGGGACCCAAGAGACCCAGTACTTC | CASSLSGTQETQYF
TRBJ2-1 | TRBD2 | 16 | few | TRBV29-1 | TGCAGCGTTGGTGGAGCGGGAGGTCGCTCCTACAATGAGCAGTTCTTC | CSVGGAGGRSYNEQFF
TRBJ2-1 | . | 14 | few | TRBV20-1 | TGCAGTGCTAGATCCGGGACACATAACAATGAGCAGTTCTTC | CSARSGTHNNEQFF
TRBJ1-5 | . | 13 | many | TRBV7-9 | TGTGCCAGCAGCTCTCGAGGGAACCAGCCCCAGCATTTT | CASSSRGNQPQHF
TRBJ2-2 | . | 15 | few | TRBV10-1 | TGCGCCAGCAGTGAGCTCAGGGGTATGGTCGGGGAGCTGTTTTTT | CASSELRGMVGELFF
TRBJ2-3 | . | 16 | few | TRBV5-4 | TGTGCCAGCAGCCCTGGGACAATTTGGTCCACAGATACGCAGTATTTT | CASSPGTIWSTDTQYF
TRBJ2-7 | . | 15 | few | TRBV3-1 | TGTGCCAGCAGCCAAGTATTCAGGACAGCATACGAGCAGTACTTC | CASSQVFRTAYEQYF
TRBJ1-4 | . | 13 | . | TRBV12-3/TRBV12-4 | TGTGCCAGCAGTTTAAGTCTTGGGGAAAAACTGTTTTTT | CASSLSLGEKLFF
TRBJ2-7 | . | 12 | few | TRBV29-1 | TGCAGCGCCCGCACACAGGGTTTCGGGCAGTACTTC | CSARTQGFGQYF
TRBJ1-2 | . | 14 | many | TRBV6-1 | TGTGCCAGCAACCCTGGGGCAGCGAACTATGGCTACACCTTC | CASNPGAANYGYTF
TRBJ2-7 | . | 15 | few | TRBV18 | TGTGCCAGCTCACCTGGGCGAGGTTACGGTGCCGAGCAGTACTTC | CASSPGRGYGAEQYF
TRBJ1-1 | TRBD1 | 15 | . | TRBV20-1 | TGCAGTGCTAGAGTGGGGGGACAGCCGAACACTGAAGCTTTCTTT | CSARVGGQPNTEAFF
TRBJ2-5 | . | 11 | many | TRBV10-3 | TGTGCCATCAGTGAGTCGGAGACCCAGTACTTC | CAISESETQYF